This T cell receptor (beta chain) was sequenced for a study of cytomegalovirus exposure and HLA in healthy donors. Notes on the study in general: The study listed under 200 cytomegalovirus-associated TCR beta chains.

Concerning this clone: Its antigen is currently unknown.

Donors sampled were nominally healthy, though unrecorded immune exposures were likely. There are 16 residues in the CDR3. Germline CDR1 and CDR2: SGHNT and YYREEE (reference sequence). Trimming took off 10 bases at V and 0 bases at J, with 20 bases between the two ends. The primer mix had 60 Vbeta and 13 Jbeta primers. Data came from immunoSEQ multiplex PCR; TCRdb stores just in-frame clones and leaves some out. The table lists around 110,000 clones, about four fifths of them singletons. The sequencing sample was made of PBMCs. The chain has TRBV5-4 and TRBJ1-3; D unresolved. The TCR comes from a woman aged 30 to 39 in good health and CMV-seronegative. CDR3 sequence: CAEQRGRGISGNTIYF. CDR3 DNA: TGTGCCGAGCAGCGGGGAAGAGGGATCTCTGGAAACACCATATATTTT.